The 28 T cell receptor beta chains listed next were all sequenced from one sample in a study of blood T cell repertoires in COVID-19. Here immunoSEQ multiplex PCR was the method, and the copy in TCRdb shows in-frame clones only, minus some. The sample lists about 70,000 clones, about four fifths occurring once. Sequenced sample: peripheral blood. The receptors originated from a woman in her 70s with acute or convalescent COVID-19.

The table lists this clone with a few counts. The rearrangement joins TRBV4-1 to TRBJ1-6; D is perhaps TRBD1 (5 bases). Germline-derived CDR1 and CDR2 are MGHRA and YSYEKL. This CDR3 contains 16 residues. V lost 0 bases and J lost 9, with 15 bases in between. CDR3 sequence reads: CASSQDPAGNTSPLHF. CDR3 DNA: TGCGCCAGCAGCCAAGATCCGGCAGGGAATACTTCACCCCTCCACTTT.

The rearrangement joins TRBV29-1 to TRBJ1-2; 9 positions agree with TRBD1. J gave up 6 bases and V 7 bases, and 12 bases lay outside the gene matches. Germline lookup yields CDR1 SQVTM and CDR2 ANQGSEA. The length of the CDR3 is 14 residues. The CDR3, as DNA: TGCAGCGCTGAGACCGGGACAGGGCCCCATGGCTACACCTTC. Its protein is CSAETGTGPHGYTF.

The DNA of the CDR3 is TGTGCCAGCAGCCTCAGGGCCACTGAAGCTTTCTTT. Its protein product is CASSLRATEAFF. The chain carries TRBV5-4 and TRBJ1-1; D perhaps matches TRBD1 (5 bases). The germline V gene encodes CDR1 SGHNT and CDR2 YYREEE (reference sequence). V was trimmed by 4 bases and J by 4 bases, leaving 8 bases between them. This CDR3 is 12 amino acids long.

This chain connects TRBV7-8 to TRBJ1-6; D ambiguous. The CDR3 length is 16 residues. With 6 bases removed from V and 0 bases from J, the gap between germline ends came to 12 bases. Germline V gene lookup returns CDR1 SGHVS and CDR2 FQNEAQ. The CDR3 nucleotides are TGTGCCAGCAGTATCCAAAGCGGCTCCTATAATTCACCCCTCCACTTT. Translating gives CASSIQSGSYNSPLHF.

The gene calls are TRBV27 and TRBJ2-7, with D uncertain. CDR1 and CDR2 (germline): MNHEY, SMNVEV (reference sequence). The V and J ends lost 0 bases and 0 bases respectively, with 3 bases between them. The CDR3 is 13 residues long. The CDR3 coding sequence is TGTGCCAGCAGTTTATCCCGCTCCTACGAGCAGTACTTC. It codes for CASSLSRSYEQYF.

The chain combines TRBV5-4 with TRBJ1-2; D unclear. There are 13 residues in the CDR3. Germline CDR1 is SGHNT and CDR2 is YYREEE (reference sequence). Trimming left V 0 bases short and J 0 bases short, with 3 bases between. The CDR3 nucleotides are TGTGCCAGCAGCTTGGCAGCTAACTATGGCTACACCTTC. This codes for CASSLAANYGYTF. The entire variable domain, with the rest obtained from reference TRBV5-4 and TRBJ1-2, is as follows: ETGVTQSPTHLIKTRGQQVTLRCSSQSGHNTVSWYQQALGQGPQFIFQYYREEENGRGNFPPRFSGLQFPNYSSELNVNALELDDSALYLCASSLAANYGYTFGSGTRLTVV.

The rearrangement joins TRBV25-1 to TRBJ1-1; maybe TRBD1 (5 bases). The V gene's germline CDR1 is MGHDK and CDR2 SYGVNS. The CDR3 consists of 15 residues. The V end was cut by 6 bases, the J end by 4 bases, with 18 bases between. CDR3 in DNA: TGTGCCAGCAGCCCTCAGGGAGGGGAAGTCACTGAAGCTTTCTTT. Residues: CASSPQGGEVTEAFF.

The chain links TRBV12-3 or TRBV12-4 to TRBJ1-2; tentatively, D is TRBD1 (5 bases). The CDR3 is 13 amino acids. Deletions cut 7 bases from V and 8 bases from J, with 17 bases between. The CDR3 DNA reads as TGTGCCAGCAACCTGGGACTTGGCGAGGGCTACACCTTC. As protein: CASNLGLGEGYTF.

J is TRBJ1-5 and V is TRBV6-5, with 9 positions matching TRBD1. V gave up 11 bases and J gave up 7 bases; unmatched junction bases: 6. Germline lookup yields CDR1 MNHEY and CDR2 SVGAGI. The CDR3 sequence is 12 residues long. In DNA, the CDR3 is TGTGCCTCAGGACAGGGGTGGCAGCCCCAGCATTTT. Translation: CASGQGWQPQHF.

The chain carries TRBV18 and TRBJ1-2, with D possibly matching TRBD1 (5 bases). V lost 0 bases and J 2 bases, leaving 16 bases between the germline ends. Germline assignment: CDR1 KGHSH and CDR2 LQKENI. The CDR3 covers 17 residues. This chain's CDR3 is CASSPPGGRISNYGYTF. As DNA, the CDR3 is TGTGCCAGCTCACCACCGGGGGGAAGGATTTCGAACTATGGCTACACCTTC. The full variable domain, completed using reference TRBV18 and TRBJ1-2, is NAGVMQNPRHLVRRRGQEARLRCSPMKGHSHVYWYRQLPEEGLKFMVYLQKENIIDESGMPKERFSAEFPKEGPSILRIQQVVRGDSAAYFCASSPPGGRISNYGYTFGSGTRLTVV.

The gene calls are TRBV29-1 and TRBJ1-4; D remains ambiguous. Trimming took 5 bases from V and 0 from J, leaving 10 bases between them. Germline loops: CDR1 SQVTM, CDR2 ANQGSEA. CDR3 length: 14 amino acids. CDR3 loop: CSVRGRATNEKLFF. The CDR3 DNA reads as TGCAGCGTTCGGGGTCGGGCAACTAATGAAAAACTGTTTTTT.

This sequence joins TRBV19 and TRBJ1-5, with D perhaps TRBD1 (5 bases). CDR3 length: 14 amino acids. Germline V CDR1 and CDR2: LNHDA, SQIVND (reference sequence). V shed 5 bases and J shed 1 base, with 9 bases lying between them. DNA of the CDR3: TGTGCCAGTAGTCTCCGGGGGAGCAATCAGCCCCAGCATTTT. Amino acid sequence: CASSLRGSNQPQHF.

Here the CDR3 reads CATSRVSGGNQPQHF. The CDR3 DNA follows: TGTGCCACCAGCAGAGTTTCAGGCGGCAATCAGCCCCAGCATTTT. This sequence joins TRBV15 and TRBJ1-5; D gene ambiguous. Germline V gives CDR1 LNHNV, CDR2 YYDKDF (reference sequence). V was clipped by 1 base and J by 2 bases, with 9 bases between them. The CDR3 extends over 15 amino acids.

This chain connects TRBV6-5 to TRBJ1-1, with 7 bases matching TRBD1. With V trimmed by 5 bases and J by 2 bases, 8 bases remained unmatched. The germline gives CDR1 MNHEY, CDR2 SVGAGI. This CDR3 spans 15 amino acids. For the CDR3, the DNA is TGTGCCAGCAGTCGTGGGACAGCCAGAAACACTGAAGCTTTCTTT. Residues: CASSRGTARNTEAFF.

A single count supports this clone. CDR3 bases: TGTGCCAGCAGACGAGACTCGGGGGGTCTATACAATGAGCAGTTCTTC. Encoded protein: CASRRDSGGLYNEQFF. This chain uses TRBV28 with TRBJ2-1; TRBD2 aligns across 7 bases. V trimming: 6 bases; J trimming: 4 bases; junction bases outside the gene matches: 12. This CDR3 comprises 16 residues. The germline gives CDR1 MDHEN, CDR2 SYDVKM.

This clone was seen more than once but under ten times. The J gene is TRBJ1-5, the V gene TRBV19; 7 bases fit TRBD1. CDR3 length equals 12 residues. Germline CDR1 is LNHDA and CDR2 is SQIVND (reference sequence). The CDR3 DNA is TGTGCTACAGGGGTAAAAGGTCAGCCCCAGCATTTT. Translating it yields CATGVKGQPQHF.

This clone was seen a single time. The V and J genes are TRBV19 and TRBJ2-6; D is ambiguous. The V end lost 6 bases, the J end lost 0 bases, and 6 bases lay between the germline ends. The CDR3 is 14 residues long. The V gene's germline CDR1 is LNHDA and CDR2 SQIVND (reference sequence). The CDR3 region is CASRQFSGANVLTF. The CDR3 nucleotides read TGTGCCAGTAGACAGTTCTCTGGGGCCAACGTCCTGACTTTC.

The chain has TRBV3-1 (or the pseudogene TRBV3-2) and TRBJ2-5; tentatively, D is TRBD2 (6 bases). The V gene's germline CDR1 is LGHDT and CDR2 YNNKEL (reference sequence). V gave up 4 bases and J gave up 6 bases, with 12 bases separating them. The CDR3 sequence is 13 residues long. CDR3 in amino acids: CASSPDLAKTQYF. The CDR3 region has the DNA TGTGCCAGCAGCCCAGACCTAGCGAAGACCCAGTACTTC.

This clone has a single count. This chain connects TRBV29-1 to TRBJ2-7; perhaps TRBD1 as D (5 bases). Per germline, CDR1 SQVTM and CDR2 ANQGSEA. CDR3 size: 12 residues. The germline V and J ends were trimmed by 4 bases and 7 bases, with 14 bases remaining between them. The CDR3 DNA follows: TGCAGCGTTGGTCAGACAGCGAGGGAGCAGTACTTC. Translated: CSVGQTAREQYF.

The V and J genes are TRBV3-1 (or the pseudogene TRBV3-2) and TRBJ1-2; D is unclear. CDR3 length: 13 amino acids. Per germline, CDR1 LGHDT and CDR2 YNNKEL (reference sequence). Deletions cut 4 bases from V and 8 bases from J, with 14 bases between. CDR3 region: CASSLIPTKGYTF. The DNA for the CDR3 is TGTGCCAGCAGCCTTATACCGACTAAGGGCTACACCTTC.

The genes are TRBV29-1 and TRBJ2-1, with a possible D match to TRBD1 (5 bases). The CDR3 is 11 amino acids. With 5 bases removed from V and 10 bases from J, the gap between germline ends came to 12 bases. Germline assignment: CDR1 SQVTM and CDR2 ANQGSEA. Here the CDR3 reads CSVRWGFEQFF. DNA for the CDR3: TGCAGCGTTCGATGGGGCTTCGAGCAGTTCTTC.

V and J are TRBV18 and TRBJ2-7; 10 nucleotides align to TRBD2. The CDR3 is made up of 15 amino acids. Germline assignment: CDR1 KGHSH and CDR2 LQKENI. Unmatched junction bases numbered 5, after V lost 4 bases and J lost 2 bases. The chain's CDR3 is CASSLASGGAYEQYF. CDR3 nucleotide sequence: TGTGCCAGCTCACTAGCAAGCGGGGGGGCCTACGAGCAGTACTTC.

V and J are TRBV28 and TRBJ1-6, with D unclear. The CDR3 extends over 14 amino acids. CDR1 MDHEN and CDR2 SYDVKM come from the germline V gene. Between the trimmed V and J ends, which lost 4 bases and 9 bases, there was a span of 13 bases. The CDR3 sequence: CASSYRGGGSPLHF. In DNA, the CDR3 is TGTGCCAGCAGTTATCGAGGAGGTGGTTCACCCCTCCACTTT.

The rearrangement uses TRBV11-2 and TRBJ1-2; D is unresolved. Germline V gene lookup returns CDR1 SGHAT and CDR2 FQNNGV. The CDR3 runs to 16 residues. V was pared by 4 bases and J by 1 base, with 16 bases between. Written as DNA, the CDR3 is TGTGCCAGCAGCTCAACACCTGACAATTTTAACTATGGCTACACCTTC. As protein: CASSSTPDNFNYGYTF.

This chain connects TRBV28 to TRBJ2-1; 12 nucleotides match TRBD2. Germline-derived CDR1 and CDR2 are MDHEN and SYDVKM. This CDR3 region has 19 residues. V gave up 2 bases and J gave up 8 bases; unmatched junction bases: 16. The CDR3, as DNA: TGTGCCAGCAGTTTACCCCCCCTGATGACTAGCGGGAGAACGGATGAGCAGTTCTTC. Its protein is CASSLPPLMTSGRTDEQFF.

This clone was detected many times. The V gene is TRBV19, the J gene TRBJ1-2; 7 bases align to TRBD1. Germline V gives CDR1 LNHDA, CDR2 SQIVND (reference sequence). The CDR3 length is 13 residues. V dropped 4 bases and J dropped 5; count of bases not matched to a gene: 4. CDR3: CASSKRQGYGYTF. CDR3 DNA sequence: TGTGCCAGTAGTAAAAGACAGGGTTATGGCTACACCTTC. Combining the CDR3 with reference TRBV19 and TRBJ1-2 gives the whole variable domain DGGITQSPKYLFRKEGQNVTLSCEQNLNHDAMYWYRQDPGQGLRLIYYSQIVNDFQKGDIAEGYSVSREKKESFPLTVTSAQKNPTAFYLCASSKRQGYGYTFGSGTRLTVV.

The rearrangement uses TRBV9 and TRBJ2-1; 9 bases align to TRBD2. Germline V gene lookup returns CDR1 SGDLS and CDR2 YYNGEE. Unmatched junction bases numbered 13, after V lost 0 bases and J lost 9 bases. The CDR3 is 17 amino acids. The chain's CDR3 is CASSVGFRVAGEVEQFF. CDR3 DNA: TGTGCCAGCAGCGTAGGTTTTCGGGTAGCGGGAGAAGTTGAGCAGTTCTTC.

The chain uses TRBV30 and TRBJ1-3; D gene ambiguous. V was cut by 0 bases and J by 0 bases, with 9 bases left in between. The CDR3 totals 15 residues. Per germline, CDR1 GTSNPN and CDR2 SVGIG (reference sequence). The chain's CDR3 is CAWSVLVSSGNTIYF. The CDR3 DNA sequence: TGTGCCTGGAGTGTACTGGTGAGCTCTGGAAACACCATATATTTT.